Sequencing of this T cell receptor beta chain was carried out in a study of cytomegalovirus exposure and HLA in healthy donors. Separation from the roughly 670-subject first cohort characterized the approximately 130-subject validation cohort, to which the donors belonged. This clone was seen just once. Its antigen is not identified. Overall study results and limits: Rarity marked most TCR sequences, yet some public TCRs occurred in many donors.

Data came from immunoSEQ multiplex PCR; TCRdb stores just in-frame clones and leaves some out. Of 200,000 to 250,000 clones listed, about 87% are singletons. The receptor comes from a man between 18 and 35 years old in good health and CMV-seronegative. The specimen was PBMCs.

CDR3 in amino acids: CASSLGPSRVEQYF. For the CDR3, the DNA is TGTGCCAGCAGCCTGGGCCCATCAAGAGTCGAGCAGTACTTC. V usage is TRBV14 and J usage is TRBJ2-7; D is uncertain. CDR1 and CDR2 from the germline V gene are SGHDN and FVKESK. The CDR3 is made up of 14 amino acids. Trimming removed 4 bases from V and 6 bases from J, with 16 bases in between.